The 15 T cell receptor beta chains listed next were all sequenced from one sample in a study of T cells in localized non-small cell lung cancer. Produced via immunoSEQ multiplex PCR; TCRdb's table is partial and in-frame only. The data show over 30,000 clones, 78% seen once. The material sequenced was peripheral blood, taken before any cancer treatment. The source is a male donor at least 60 years old with stage II squamous cell lung carcinoma.

The chain carries TRBV29-1 and TRBJ2-5; TRBD1 might be the D (5 bases). The CDR3 is made up of 13 amino acids. From germline, CDR1 is SQVTM and CDR2 ANQGSEA. Trimming removed 4 bases at V and 5 bases at J, with 14 bases between. The CDR3 DNA sequence: TGCAGCGTTGGTTGGGGCTCCGGGGAGACCCAGTACTTC. Its translation: CSVGWGSGETQYF.

Points on this clone: The sample holds other DNA sequences that translate to the same CDR3. The chain combines TRBV5-1 with TRBJ1-1; possible D gene TRBD1, 5 bases. Germline CDR1 and CDR2: SGHRS and YFSETQ. The length of the CDR3 is 13 residues. The germline V and J ends were trimmed by 1 base and 4 bases, with 8 bases remaining between them. For the CDR3, the DNA is TGCGCCAGCAGCTTGTCGGGGGGCACTGAAGCTTTCTTT. Protein sequence: CASSLSGGTEAFF.

The J gene is TRBJ2-1, the V gene TRBV11-2, with D tentatively TRBD2 (6 bases). This CDR3 has 16 amino acids. The germline CDR1 and CDR2 sequences are SGHAT and FQNNGV. With 5 bases removed from V and 0 bases from J, the gap between germline ends came to 14 bases. DNA of the CDR3: TGTGCCAGCAGCCCCCTCCACGGGAGCTCCTACAATGAGCAGTTCTTC. Protein sequence: CASSPLHGSSYNEQFF.

V is TRBV6-5 and J is TRBJ1-2, with D perhaps TRBD1 (5 bases). Trimming shortened V by 2 bases and J by 4 bases, and 14 bases separated the two germline ends. The germline CDR1 and CDR2 sequences are MNHEY and SVGAGI. CDR3 length: 15 residues. The CDR3 protein is CASSYGQGSSYGYTF. CDR3 coding DNA: TGTGCCAGCAGTTACGGGCAGGGCTCATCCTATGGCTACACCTTC.

This clone was detected only once. The V and J genes are TRBV25-1 and TRBJ2-2, with TRBD2 identical over 11 bases. Germline trimming cut 2 bases from V and 5 bases from J; bases unmatched to any gene: 4. The germline V gene encodes CDR1 MGHDK and CDR2 SYGVNS. CDR3 length: 16 residues. Written as DNA, the CDR3 is TGTGCCAGCAGTGAACGGACTAGCGGGTTAACCGGGGAGCTGTTTTTT. Amino acid sequence: CASSERTSGLTGELFF.

The chain recombines TRBV5-1 with TRBJ1-1; D unclear. CDR3 length: 14 amino acids. In germline, CDR1 is SGHRS, CDR2 YFSETQ. Trimming shortened V by 0 bases and J by 0 bases, and 6 bases separated the two germline ends. Here the CDR3 reads CASSLGEVNTEAFF. DNA of the CDR3: TGCGCCAGCAGCTTGGGGGAAGTGAACACTGAAGCTTTCTTT.

V and J are TRBV10-2 and TRBJ1-2; D gene unclear. This CDR3 has 12 residues. In germline, CDR1 is WSHSY, CDR2 SAAADI. Trimming shortened V by 6 bases and J by 4 bases, and 9 bases separated the two germline ends. CDR3 bases: TGCGCCAGCAGGTCGGGGAGCTATGGCTACACCTTC. As protein: CASRSGSYGYTF.

The rearrangement links TRBV29-1 to TRBJ2-1; TRBD2 matches 9 bases. The J segment lost 7 bases and the V segment lost 4 bases, leaving 11 bases of the junction unmatched. The length of the CDR3 is 15 residues. The germline gives CDR1 SQVTM, CDR2 ANQGSEA. The CDR3 is CSVVGLAPSQNEQFF. The CDR3 DNA sequence: TGCAGCGTTGTAGGACTAGCGCCTTCGCAGAATGAGCAGTTCTTC.

This clone turned up a few times. The V call is TRBV14, the J call TRBJ1-5; D call uncertain. This CDR3 is 12 amino acids long. V lost 0 bases to trimming and J lost 3 bases, with 0 bases between them. Per germline, CDR1 SGHDN and CDR2 FVKESK. The CDR3 DNA reads as TGTGCCAGCAGCCAAGACAATCAGCCCCAGCATTTT. This gives the protein CASSQDNQPQHF.

In its sample, this clone was seen once. This rearrangement joins TRBV6-5 to TRBJ1-2; a weak D match, TRBD1 (5 bases). Trimming removed 6 bases at V and 1 base at J, with 12 bases between. The CDR3 totals 14 residues. CDR1 and CDR2 from the germline V gene are MNHEY and SVGAGI. Written as DNA, the CDR3 is TGTGCCAGCAGACCCGGGGGGGTTAACTATGGCTACACCTTC. Its translation: CASRPGGVNYGYTF.

The V call is TRBV5-6, the J call TRBJ2-7; no firm D call. Trimming shortened V by 3 bases and J by 5 bases, and 12 bases separated the two germline ends. There are 13 residues in the CDR3. Germline values: CDR1 SGHDT, CDR2 YYEEEE. CDR3 DNA: TGTGCCAGCAGCTCGCCCCCCATAAACGAGCAGTACTTC. Its translation: CASSSPPINEQYF.

The genes are TRBV7-3 and TRBJ2-1; D is perhaps TRBD2 (6 bases). V shed 5 bases and J shed 6 bases, with 11 bases lying between them. Looked up from germline, CDR1 is SGHTA and CDR2 is FQGTGA. The CDR3 has 13 residues. CDR3 region: CASSGGVGNEQFF. CDR3 DNA: TGTGCCAGCAGCGGAGGGGTTGGCAATGAGCAGTTCTTC.

In this sample, this clone turned up a few times. In DNA form, the CDR3 reads TGCGCCAGCAGTGAGTCGAACATATTCGGCAATAGCAATCAGCCCCAGCATTTT. It is translated as CASSESNIFGNSNQPQHF. The genes are TRBV10-2 and TRBJ1-5, with unresolved D. The ends were cut back, 0 bases at V and 0 bases at J, with 15 bases in the middle. In germline, CDR1 is WSHSY, CDR2 SAAADI. The CDR3 extends over 18 amino acids.

The table lists this clone with a count of one. The genes are TRBV29-1 and TRBJ2-7; D is uncertain. This CDR3 comprises 9 residues. V was cut by 3 bases and J by 3 bases, with 0 bases left in between. Per the germline V gene, CDR1 is SQVTM and CDR2 is ANQGSEA. CDR3 sequence reads: CSVDYEQYF. CDR3 DNA: TGCAGCGTTGACTACGAGCAGTACTTC.

V gene TRBV5-1 combines with J gene TRBJ2-1; 7 bases fit TRBD1. This CDR3 region has 15 residues. V shed 0 bases and J 3 bases; nucleotides not matched to a gene: 3. The germline gives CDR1 SGHRS, CDR2 YFSETQ. This CDR3 reads CASSLEAGGYNEQFF. The CDR3 bases are TGCGCCAGCAGCTTGGAAGCAGGGGGCTACAATGAGCAGTTCTTC. The full variable domain, rest sourced from reference TRBV5-1 and TRBJ2-1, is KAGVTQTPRYLIKTRGQQVTLSCSPISGHRSVSWYQQTPGQGLQFLFEYFSETQRNKGNFPGRFSGRQFSNSRSEMNVSTLELGDSALYLCASSLEAGGYNEQFFGPGTRLTVL.